The clone carrying this TCR beta chain is medium-sized (0.01 to 0.1%) within its sample. Its matching antigen is unknown. This same CDR3 is encoded by further DNA sequences in the sample. These data come from a study of metastatic and nonmetastatic thyroid tumors. Looking at the study overall: Comparison of repertoires was carried out across blood and tumor or nodule tissue from malignant and benign thyroid patients. Study-wide results and limits: Significantly higher TCR beta diversity was reportedly seen in malignant thyroid tumors than benign nodules, in blood and tumor.

In the study's own analysis: A papillary thyroid cancer distant-metastasis classifier was built from CDR3 differences across clinicopathological groups. TCRdb re-called the PCR reads via MiXCR. These V and J calls originate from TCRdb's pipeline instead of the authors' own analysis. The sample lists about 20,000 clones, 25% to 30% seen once, with roughly 15% in the top ten. The CDR3 length is 12 residues. Germline V lookup: CDR1 MNHEY, CDR2 SVGEGT. Trimming left V 5 bases short and J 4 bases short, with 9 bases between. No treatment of any kind had been given to any patient before thyroid surgery. This TCR came from a female donor with papillary thyroid cancer or a benign thyroid nodule (not recorded which). Some clones in this sample may be carry-over from other donors' samples. The V and J genes are TRBV6-2 or TRBV6-3 and TRBJ2-7; D unclear. The sample comprised tumor tissue. As DNA, the CDR3 is TGTGCCAGCAGTCCGCGCGGTTACGAGCAGTACTTC. Encoded protein: CASSPRGYEQYF.